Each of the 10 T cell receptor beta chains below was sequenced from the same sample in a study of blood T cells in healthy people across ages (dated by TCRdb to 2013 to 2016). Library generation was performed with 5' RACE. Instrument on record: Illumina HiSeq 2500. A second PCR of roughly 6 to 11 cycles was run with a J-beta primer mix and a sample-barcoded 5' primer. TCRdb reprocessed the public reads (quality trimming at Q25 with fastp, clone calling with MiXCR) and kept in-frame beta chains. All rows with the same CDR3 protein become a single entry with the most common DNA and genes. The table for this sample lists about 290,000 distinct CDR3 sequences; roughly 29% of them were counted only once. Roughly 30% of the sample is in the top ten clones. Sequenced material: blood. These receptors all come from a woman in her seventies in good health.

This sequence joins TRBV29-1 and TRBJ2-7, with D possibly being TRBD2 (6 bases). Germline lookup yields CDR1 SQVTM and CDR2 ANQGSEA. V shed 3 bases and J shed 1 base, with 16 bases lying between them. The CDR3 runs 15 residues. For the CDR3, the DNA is TGCAGCGTTGAGGGACTGGGGCCTGCTTCCTACGAGCAGTACTTC. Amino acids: CSVEGLGPASYEQYF.

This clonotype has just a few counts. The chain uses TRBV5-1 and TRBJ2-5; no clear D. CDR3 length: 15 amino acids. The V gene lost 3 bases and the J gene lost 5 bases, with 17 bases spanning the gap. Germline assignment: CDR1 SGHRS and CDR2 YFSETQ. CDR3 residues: CASSYSTPMGETQYF. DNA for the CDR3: TGCGCCAGCAGCTATTCGACTCCAATGGGGGAGACCCAGTACTTC.

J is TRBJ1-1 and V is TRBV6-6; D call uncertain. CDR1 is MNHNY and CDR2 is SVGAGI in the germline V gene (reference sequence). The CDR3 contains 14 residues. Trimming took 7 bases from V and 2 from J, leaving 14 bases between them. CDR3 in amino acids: CASTYDGHNTEAFF. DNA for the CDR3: TGTGCCAGCACCTATGACGGTCACAACACTGAAGCTTTCTTT.

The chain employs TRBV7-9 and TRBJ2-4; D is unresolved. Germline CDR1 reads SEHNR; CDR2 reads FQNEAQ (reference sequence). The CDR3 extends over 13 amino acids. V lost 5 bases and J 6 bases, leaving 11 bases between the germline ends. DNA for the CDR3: TGTGCCAGCAGCGCAAGCAGTATAAACATTCAGTACTTC. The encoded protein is CASSASSINIQYF.

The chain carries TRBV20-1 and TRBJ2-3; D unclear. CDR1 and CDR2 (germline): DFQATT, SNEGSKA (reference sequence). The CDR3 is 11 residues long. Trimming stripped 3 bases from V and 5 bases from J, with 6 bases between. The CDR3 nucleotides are TGCAGTGCTAGGAAGAAAGATACGCAGTATTTT. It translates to CSARKKDTQYF.

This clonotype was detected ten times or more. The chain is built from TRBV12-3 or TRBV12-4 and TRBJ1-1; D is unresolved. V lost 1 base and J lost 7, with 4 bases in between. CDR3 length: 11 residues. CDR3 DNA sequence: TGTGCCAGCAGTTTAGTGGGTGAAGCTTTCTTT. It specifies CASSLVGEAFF.

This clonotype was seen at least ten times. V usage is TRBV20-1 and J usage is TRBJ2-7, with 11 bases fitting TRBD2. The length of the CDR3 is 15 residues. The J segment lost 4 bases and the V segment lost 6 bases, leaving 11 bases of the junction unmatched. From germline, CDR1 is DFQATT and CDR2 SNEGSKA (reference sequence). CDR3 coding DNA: TGCAGTGCCACCGACCCTAGCGGGAGGCTATACGAGCAGTACTTC. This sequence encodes CSATDPSGRLYEQYF.

CDR3 amino acids: CSATRDMNTEAFF. CDR3 in DNA: TGCAGTGCTACCAGGGATATGAACACTGAAGCTTTCTTT. The chain uses TRBV20-1 and TRBJ1-1, with D tentatively TRBD1 (5 bases). The V gene lost 4 bases and the J gene lost 0 bases, with 9 bases spanning the gap. Per the germline V gene, CDR1 is DFQATT and CDR2 is SNEGSKA (reference sequence). This CDR3 spans 13 amino acids.

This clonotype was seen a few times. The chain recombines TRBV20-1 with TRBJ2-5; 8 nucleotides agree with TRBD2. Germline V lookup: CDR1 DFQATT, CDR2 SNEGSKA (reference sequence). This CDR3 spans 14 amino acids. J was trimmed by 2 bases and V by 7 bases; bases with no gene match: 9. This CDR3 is CSVVAIAGQETQYF. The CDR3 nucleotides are TGCAGTGTTGTAGCGATAGCGGGGCAAGAGACCCAGTACTTC.

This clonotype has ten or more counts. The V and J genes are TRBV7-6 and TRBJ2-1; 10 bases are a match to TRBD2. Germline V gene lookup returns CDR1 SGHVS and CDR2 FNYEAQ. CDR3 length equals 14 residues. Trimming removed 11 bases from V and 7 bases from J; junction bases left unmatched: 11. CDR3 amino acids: CAAQGLAGVNEQFF. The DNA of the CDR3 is TGTGCCGCGCAGGGGCTAGCGGGAGTAAATGAGCAGTTCTTC.